This TCR beta chain was captured in a study of blood T cell repertoires in COVID-19. Overall study context: PBMCs, B-cell-depleted T cells, or T cells were the source of the cDNA or gDNA that made up the material.

CDR3 length: 14 amino acids. Germline CDR1 is SGHTA and CDR2 is FQGNSA. V was pared by 0 bases and J by 6 bases, with 4 bases of the junction left unmatched. Patients from Seattle were sampled longitudinally, starting during active infection. As handled by the study authors: By means of reference gene primer amplification, nucleated cell counts were estimated. Sequencing used immunoSEQ multiplex PCR; TCRdb keeps in-frame clones, though not all of them. From that table come the V and J calls and clone size; the DNA was used to work out D and trimming. This sample carries 250,000 to 350,000 clones, roughly 86% of them seen once, and the ten largest clones take approximately 10%.

The sequence was obtained from a woman between 25 and 40 years old with COVID-19, enrolled during active disease. Sequencing was performed on peripheral blood. The chain carries TRBV7-2 and TRBJ2-5; TRBD2 matches 7 bases. The CDR3 here is CASSLAVGGKTQYF. CDR3 DNA sequence: TGTGCCAGCAGCTTAGCGGTGGGAGGGAAGACCCAGTACTTC.